This is a list of T cell receptor beta chains from one sample in a study of immune evolution from preneoplasia to lung adenocarcinoma. Libraries were prepared by immunoSEQ multiplex PCR; TCRdb keeps only in-frame clonotypes and omits some of them. Of approximately 6,100 clones in the sample, about 80% were seen once. The sequencing sample was made of FFPE lung adenocarcinoma in situ tissue. The source of these receptors is a person aged 55-80 years with lung adenocarcinoma. Each CDR3 is given with its conserved first and last residue. D genes are given only for firm matches. Size is omitted from some rows. Given values are once, few, many or a class for expanded clones.

DNA: TGTGCCAGCAGTGAAGGACAGGATAATTCACCCCTCCACTTT
CDR3: CASSEGQDNSPLHF
size: once
J: TRBJ1-6
D: .
V: TRBV6-1

DNA: TGTGCCAGCAGTGACCTTACAGGGCCGAGGTACGAGCAGTACTTC
CDR3: CASSDLTGPRYEQYF
size: .
J: TRBJ2-7
D: .
V: TRBV2

DNA: TGTGCCAGCAGCTCCCCCTACACCCGGTCCACTGAAGCTTTCTTT
CDR3: CASSSPYTRSTEAFF
size: few
J: TRBJ1-1
D: .
V: TRBV7-9

DNA: TGTGCCAGCAGCTTAGTCGCAGGGAGGGAGAAGTATTTT
CDR3: CASSLVAGREKYF
size: .
J: TRBJ2-3
D: TRBD2
V: TRBV7-9

DNA: TGTGCCAGCAGCGCGCAGGGGAATAACTATGGCTACACCTTC
CDR3: CASSAQGNNYGYTF
size: .
J: TRBJ1-2
D: .
V: TRBV7-9

DNA: TGTGCCAGCAGTTTATATAGCGGGGGGGCAGGGGAGCAGTTCTTC
CDR3: CASSLYSGGAGEQFF
size: .
J: TRBJ2-1
D: TRBD2
V: TRBV27

DNA: TGTGCCAGCAGCGTGTCTTGGGGTACCGGGGAGCTGTTTTTT
CDR3: CASSVSWGTGELFF
size: .
J: TRBJ2-2
D: .
V: TRBV5-4

DNA: TGCGCCAGCAACAAGGGACAGATTAACTATGGCTACACCTTC
CDR3: CASNKGQINYGYTF
size: .
J: TRBJ1-2
D: TRBD1
V: TRBV10-2

DNA: TGTGCCAGCAGCTTCCCAGGGGCCTACGAGCAGTACTTC
CDR3: CASSFPGAYEQYF
size: .
J: TRBJ2-7
D: .
V: TRBV4-2

DNA: TGTGCCAGCAGTTACTCGGACAGGAATGCTGAAAAACTGTTTTTT
CDR3: CASSYSDRNAEKLFF
size: once
J: TRBJ1-4
D: TRBD1
V: TRBV6-6

DNA: TGTGCCAGCAGAGTGGGACAGGGGACCAACTATGGCTACACCTTC
CDR3: CASRVGQGTNYGYTF
size: .
J: TRBJ1-2
D: TRBD1
V: TRBV6-6

DNA: TGCGCCAGCAGCCAAGAAAGGGGGCGTTGGACAGATACGCAGTATTTT
CDR3: CASSQERGRWTDTQYF
size: .
J: TRBJ2-3
D: TRBD1
V: TRBV4-3

DNA: TGCGCCAGCAGCTTGGGACAGGGGTTCTACGAGCAGTACTTC
CDR3: CASSLGQGFYEQYF
size: .
J: TRBJ2-7
D: TRBD1
V: TRBV5-1

DNA: TGTGCCAGCAGTTTTCGGACGACAGGGGGCGTAGAAGCTTTCTTT
CDR3: CASSFRTTGGVEAFF
size: .
J: TRBJ1-1
D: TRBD1
V: TRBV6-5

DNA: TGTGCCAGCAGCTTAGCTGCGGGGAGCACAGATACGCAGTATTTT
CDR3: CASSLAAGSTDTQYF
size: .
J: TRBJ2-3
D: .
V: TRBV7-2

DNA: TGCGCCAGCAGAGACTCCGGGACAGGGTCAAATTCACCCCTCCACTTT
CDR3: CASRDSGTGSNSPLHF
size: .
J: TRBJ1-6
D: TRBD1
V: TRBV5-1

DNA: TGTGCCAGCAGCCCAAGGGGGGCCAGTTTAGATACGCAGTATTTT
CDR3: CASSPRGASLDTQYF
size: .
J: TRBJ2-3
D: .
V: TRBV7-2

DNA: TGCGCCAGCAGCCAAGATGAGAGGCCGGGGGGCTACACCTTC
CDR3: CASSQDERPGGYTF
size: .
J: TRBJ1-2
D: .
V: TRBV4-3

DNA: TGTGCCAGCAGCTCTTCGACAGTAGCAGATACGCAGTATTTT
CDR3: CASSSSTVADTQYF
size: .
J: TRBJ2-3
D: .
V: TRBV7-6

DNA: TGTGCCAGCAGCGTGGGGCGGGGCACAGATACGCAGTATTTT
CDR3: CASSVGRGTDTQYF
size: .
J: TRBJ2-3
D: .
V: TRBV9

DNA: TGTGCCAGCAGCTTCTTATCCGGGACAGGGGCGCGCACTGAAGCTTTCTTT
CDR3: CASSFLSGTGARTEAFF
size: .
J: TRBJ1-1
D: TRBD1
V: TRBV7-2

DNA: TGTGCCAGCAGCCAAGGGGGGGCAAATACGCAGTATTTT
CDR3: CASSQGGANTQYF
size: .
J: TRBJ2-3
D: .
V: TRBV14

DNA: TGTGCCTGGAGTGTACGCGGCTACGAGCAGTACTTC
CDR3: CAWSVRGYEQYF
size: .
J: TRBJ2-7
D: .
V: TRBV30

DNA: TGTGCCAGTACCCCTTCGACAGGGGGAGGTTATGAGCAGTTCTTC
CDR3: CASTPSTGGGYEQFF
size: .
J: TRBJ2-1
D: TRBD1
V: TRBV6-1